A selection of T cell receptor beta chains follows, all from one sample in a study of T cells in Graves' hyperthyroidism and ophthalmopathy. TCRdb re-analysed the multiplex PCR reads in MiXCR, keeping a single row per CDR3 protein. The table records about 400,000 distinct CDR3 sequences, over 12% of them present only once. Input material: blood. The receptor set was obtained from a man aged 50-60 years with Graves' ophthalmopathy. Each CDR3 is given with its conserved first and last residue. D genes are given only for firm matches. Where a row states a size, it is once, few, many or the class of an expanded clone; other rows omit it.

V	D	size	J	DNA	CDR3
TRBV11-2	NA	NA	TRBJ2-1	TGTGCCAGCAGCTCCGCTAGGGGATTTTACAATGAGCAGTTCTTC	CASSSARGFYNEQFF
TRBV12-3/TRBV12-4	NA	many	TRBJ1-5	TGTGCCAGCAGTTTAGGCCCGAATGGCAATCAGCCCCAGCATTTT	CASSLGPNGNQPQHF
TRBV3-1	NA	many	TRBJ2-1	TGTGCCAGCAGCCAAGATTTAACCAACAATGAGCAGTTCTTC	CASSQDLTNNEQFF
TRBV5-1	TRBD2	NA	TRBJ2-5	TGCGCCAGCAGCGCCATCGGGACTAGGTCGGAGACCCAGTACTTC	CASSAIGTRSETQYF
TRBV20-1	NA	few	TRBJ2-1	TGCAGTGCTACCGGGACCAACGAAGCGGAGCAGTTCTTC	CSATGTNEAEQFF
TRBV28	NA	few	TRBJ1-1	TGTGCCAGCAGTCCTGCCATGTACACTGAAGCTTTCTTT	CASSPAMYTEAFF
TRBV11-2	NA	many	TRBJ1-5	TGTGCCAGCAGCAGAGGTGTAGGAAGTAATCAGCCCCAGCATTTT	CASSRGVGSNQPQHF
TRBV6-5	NA	NA	TRBJ2-2	TGTGCCAGCAGTTACGGTGTAGCGCAGAACACCGGGGAGCTGTTTTTT	CASSYGVAQNTGELFF
TRBV20-1	NA	NA	TRBJ1-5	TGCAGTGCTAGTGCGGGCAATCGGCCCCAGCATTTT	CSASAGNRPQHF
TRBV2	NA	many	TRBJ2-3	TGTGCCAGCATACTTTCACTGAGGGATACGCAGTATTTT	CASILSLRDTQYF
TRBV9	NA	few	TRBJ1-1	TGTGCCAGCAGCGTAGGTGGTGGAAGCACTGAAGCTTTCTTT	CASSVGGGSTEAFF
TRBV12-3/TRBV12-4	NA	many	TRBJ2-7	TGTGCCAGCAGTCCCCGTCTCGGCTTGGATGGAAGCTCCTACGAGCAGTACTTC	CASSPRLGLDGSSYEQYF
TRBV6-1	TRBD2	many	TRBJ2-7	TGTGCCAGCAGTAGGGACTACTCCTACGAGCAGTACTTC	CASSRDYSYEQYF
TRBV6-5	NA	many	TRBJ1-1	TGTGCCAGCAGAGGGGACCATGTAACTGAAGCTTTCTTT	CASRGDHVTEAFF
TRBV2	NA	NA	TRBJ2-2	TGTGCCAGCACCCTGTCAAGGCAGGGTGGGAAGACAAACACCGGGGAGCTGTTTTTT	CASTLSRQGGKTNTGELFF
TRBV20-1	NA	many	TRBJ1-2	TGCAGTGCTAGTGTCGAGGGTCTGGGCGGCTACACCTTC	CSASVEGLGGYTF
TRBV6-1	TRBD2	NA	TRBJ2-1	TGTGCCAGCATCCCGGGACTAGCCACCTACAATGAGCAGTTCTTC	CASIPGLATYNEQFF
TRBV3-1	NA	many	TRBJ2-5	TGTGCCAGCAGCCGCACGAGGTGGGAGACCCAGTACTTC	CASSRTRWETQYF
TRBV7-9	TRBD2	NA	TRBJ2-3	TGTGCCAGCAGCACTGAAAGGGCGAGCGGGAGTGATACGCAGTATTTT	CASSTERASGSDTQYF
TRBV2	NA	NA	TRBJ1-2	TGTGCCAGCAGTGAACCAGCGGGGATCTACTATGGCTACACCTTC	CASSEPAGIYYGYTF
TRBV5-5	NA	many	TRBJ2-5	TGTGCCAGCAGCTTGGCCTCGAAAGAGACCCAGTACTTC	CASSLASKETQYF
TRBV11-3	NA	many	TRBJ1-1	TGTGCCAGCAGCCTCCTTTGGGACACCTCCACTGAAGCTTTCTTT	CASSLLWDTSTEAFF
TRBV3-1	NA	many	TRBJ2-6	TGTGCCAGCAGCCAAGAGGAGGCAGTGACCTCTGGGGCCAACGTCCTGACTTTC	CASSQEEAVTSGANVLTF
TRBV27	NA	NA	TRBJ2-2	TGTGCCAGCAGTACGATTGGCGGTACCGGGGAGCTGTTTTTT	CASSTIGGTGELFF
TRBV20-1	NA	NA	TRBJ1-5	TGCAGTGCTAGAGTCGGCGATCAGCCCCAGCATTTT	CSARVGDQPQHF
TRBV20-1	NA	few	TRBJ2-7	TGCAGTGCTAGAGATTTTCGAGTGACAGGCTCCTCCTACGAGCAGTACTTC	CSARDFRVTGSSYEQYF
TRBV11-3	TRBD1	many	TRBJ2-1	TGTGCCAGCAGCACGGGACAGCTCAATGAGCAGTTCTTC	CASSTGQLNEQFF
TRBV2	NA	few	TRBJ1-4	TGTGCCAGCAGGGTGGGACGGACGAATGAAAAACTGTTTTTT	CASRVGRTNEKLFF
TRBV3-1	TRBD2	many	TRBJ2-1	TGTGCCAGCAGCCAGGCGGGAGGGCCTCGGGAGCAGTTCTTC	CASSQAGGPREQFF
TRBV25-1	NA	few	TRBJ1-1	TGTGCCAGCAGTGAATTGGCCCTCAAAGGAACTGAAGCTTTCTTT	CASSELALKGTEAFF
TRBV30	NA	many	TRBJ1-6	TGTGCCTGGGCTATAAAGGGAGGTAATTCACCCCTCCACTTT	CAWAIKGGNSPLHF
TRBV9	NA	few	TRBJ2-6	TGTGCCAGCAGCCTCCGAAGGGGGACTGGGGCCAACGTCCTGACTTTC	CASSLRRGTGANVLTF
TRBV29-1	NA	NA	TRBJ1-2	TGCAGCGTTGACTCCGCCGAGGCTAACTATGGCTACACCTTC	CSVDSAEANYGYTF
TRBV5-6	NA	many	TRBJ2-1	TGTGCCAGCAGTTGGGACGACGGGAGACGGGAGCAGTTCTTC	CASSWDDGRREQFF
TRBV7-8	TRBD1	many	TRBJ2-2	TGTGCCAGCAGCTACGTACAGGGGCGTCGACGGAATACCGGGGAGCTGTTTTTT	CASSYVQGRRRNTGELFF
TRBV10-2	TRBD2	few	TRBJ2-7	TGCGCCAGCAGTGGGGGACTAGCGGTTTCCTACGAGCAGTACTTC	CASSGGLAVSYEQYF
TRBV7-2	TRBD2	NA	TRBJ2-5	TGTGCCAGCAGCTTAGGAGGACTAGCGGGAGTAGAACAAGAGACCCAGTACTTC	CASSLGGLAGVEQETQYF
TRBV5-1	NA	NA	TRBJ1-5	TGCGCCAGCAGCCCGGACGGGGATCAGCCCCAGCATTTT	CASSPDGDQPQHF
TRBV5-1	TRBD1	many	TRBJ1-1	TGCGCCAGCAGCTTGGGTTCGACAGGGGGAACTGAAGCTTTCTTT	CASSLGSTGGTEAFF
TRBV11-1	TRBD2	many	TRBJ2-1	TGTGCCAGCAGCTACATTAGAGGAGGGACTAGCGGGAGCCACCGAGGTGAGCAGTTCTTC	CASSYIRGGTSGSHRGEQFF
TRBV6-8	TRBD1	many	TRBJ2-7	TGTGCCAGCAGTTACTCGATTCCCGGACAGGGGTCCACCTACGAGCAGTACTTC	CASSYSIPGQGSTYEQYF
TRBV5-1	TRBD2	many	TRBJ2-7	TGCGCCAGCAGGACTAGCGGGATACAGACCATAGAGCAGTACTTC	CASRTSGIQTIEQYF
TRBV24-1	TRBD2	many	TRBJ2-1	TGTGCCACCAGTGACCCTAGCGGGAGAAGGGGCGAGCAGTTCTTC	CATSDPSGRRGEQFF
TRBV28	TRBD2	NA	TRBJ2-2	TGTGCCAGCAGTTGGATCCTAGCGGAGAACACCGGGGAGCTGTTTTTT	CASSWILAENTGELFF
TRBV24-1	TRBD2	NA	TRBJ2-1	TGTGCCACCAGTGGATTCGGGACTAGCGGGAGTGGTGAGCAGTTCTTC	CATSGFGTSGSGEQFF
TRBV7-6	NA	few	TRBJ2-2	TGTGCCAGCAGCTTAGGATGGTTAGGCCGAGCCGGGGAGCTGTTTTTT	CASSLGWLGRAGELFF
TRBV12-3/TRBV12-4	TRBD2	many	TRBJ2-1	TGTGCCAGCAGTTTCGCGGGAGGTTGGAATGAGCAGTTCTTC	CASSFAGGWNEQFF
TRBV4-1	NA	NA	TRBJ1-4	TGCGCCAGCAGCCAAAACCCTTCGGAAGAAAAACTGTTTTTT	CASSQNPSEEKLFF
TRBV18	NA	many	TRBJ2-4	TGTGCCAGCTCACCACTGGAAGGCCTAGCCAAAAACATTCAGTACTTC	CASSPLEGLAKNIQYF
TRBV3-1	NA	many	TRBJ2-3	TGTGCCAGCAGCCCTTACCAGTCGGGCAACACAGATACGCAGTATTTT	CASSPYQSGNTDTQYF
TRBV3-1	NA	many	TRBJ2-7	TGTGCCAGCAGCCCCACAGCGTTTTCGGACGAGCAGTACTTC	CASSPTAFSDEQYF
TRBV28	NA	NA	TRBJ2-2	TGTGCCAGCAGTGTGTCGAACACCGGGGAGCTGTTTTTT	CASSVSNTGELFF
TRBV28	NA	many	TRBJ2-2	TGTGCCAGCAGTTCATATGGGGGCCGCTCGGTCGGGGAGCTGTTTTTT	CASSSYGGRSVGELFF
TRBV6-1	NA	many	TRBJ1-2	TGTGCCAGCAACCCCGGGGCAATCTATGGCTACACCTTC	CASNPGAIYGYTF
TRBV27	TRBD2	many	TRBJ2-2	TGTGCCAGCAGCCGATTAGGGAGCGGGAGGTTCACCGGGGAGCTGTTTTTT	CASSRLGSGRFTGELFF
TRBV19	TRBD1	NA	TRBJ2-7	TGTGCCAGTAGTATAGGGGACAGAACCTACGAGCAGTACTTC	CASSIGDRTYEQYF
TRBV2	NA	many	TRBJ1-1	TGTGCCAGCAGTGAAGCGCTTGGGCAGATGAACACTGAAGCTTTCTTT	CASSEALGQMNTEAFF